This is a list of T cell receptor beta chains from one sample in a study of blood T cell repertoires in COVID-19. Clones were read by immunoSEQ multiplex PCR, and TCRdb kept only the in-frame ones, dropping some. The repertoire consists of some 360,000 clones, with roughly 86% occurring once and the leading ten covering over 0.9%. Input material: PBMCs or T cells enriched from blood (not recorded which). The source is a woman aged 30 to 39 who had been exposed to COVID-19. The CDR3 runs from the conserved cysteine through the conserved F or W. D genes are given only for firm matches. Clone size is shown for a subset of rows, as once, few, many or a class of expanded clone.

j_call v_call clone_size d_call cdr3_nt cdr3_aa
TRBJ2-7 TRBV14 . . TGTGCCAGCAGCCGCGACAGGCGCGGCTACGAGCAGTACTTC CASSRDRRGYEQYF
TRBJ2-5 TRBV2 . . TGTGCCAGCAGCCTCATCAGCGTCCAAGAGACCCAGTACTTC CASSLISVQETQYF
TRBJ2-3 TRBV27 . TRBD2 TGTGCCAGCAGTGTGCGGACTAGCGGGAGTTATGGGTTGACAGATACGCAGTATTTT CASSVRTSGSYGLTDTQYF
TRBJ1-5 TRBV12-3/TRBV12-4 once . TGTGCCAGCAGTTTGGGCGGGATTTGGCCCCAGCATTTT CASSLGGIWPQHF
TRBJ2-5 TRBV10-3 . . TGTGCCATCAGTGCTACAGGGTTAGGAGAGACCCAGTACTTC CAISATGLGETQYF
TRBJ1-5 TRBV19 once TRBD1 TGTGCCAGTAGTATCGGAGGGGGCGGATACGATCAGCCCCAGCATTTT CASSIGGGGYDQPQHF
TRBJ2-1 TRBV18 many TRBD1 TGTGCCAGCTCACCACCGGACAGGGCCTTAACCAATGAGCAGTTCTTC CASSPPDRALTNEQFF
TRBJ1-5 TRBV28 . TRBD1 TGTGCCAGCAGCATAGGACAGGAGTTCAATCAAGCCCAGCATTTT CASSIGQEFNQAQHF
TRBJ1-4 TRBV19 . TRBD1 TGTGCCAGTAGTATATTGGGACAGGGTAATGAAAAACTGTTTTTT CASSILGQGNEKLFF
TRBJ2-1 TRBV27 . TRBD2 TGTGCCAGCAGTGGGACTAGCTTTTTCAATGAGCAGTTCTTC CASSGTSFFNEQFF
TRBJ2-2 TRBV6-5 . TRBD1 TGTGCCAGCACCCGGACAGGGGGACCCGGGGAGCTGTTTTTT CASTRTGGPGELFF
TRBJ2-2 TRBV30 . TRBD1 TGTGCCTGCCGGACAGGGAACACCGGGGAGCTGTTTTTT CACRTGNTGELFF
TRBJ2-7 TRBV15 . TRBD2 TGTGCCACCAGCAGACAGGGACTAGCGGGATACGAGCAGTACTTC CATSRQGLAGYEQYF
TRBJ2-7 TRBV7-9 . TRBD1 TGTGCCAGCAGCGCGGACAGGAGATCCTACGAGCAGTACTTC CASSADRRSYEQYF
TRBJ1-2 TRBV12-5 . . TGTGCTAGTGGTCCCCAGGGTGAGGGCTACACCTTC CASGPQGEGYTF
TRBJ1-2 TRBV5-4 once TRBD1 TGTGCCAGCAGCTTGGAAACAGGGGACTATGGCTACACCTTC CASSLETGDYGYTF
TRBJ2-1 TRBV9 . TRBD2 TGTGCCAGCAGCGTGGCCGGGACTAGCAATGAGCAGTTCTTC CASSVAGTSNEQFF
TRBJ1-5 TRBV18 . TRBD1 TGTGCCAGCTCACCCATACAGGGGCTGGGTCAGCCCCAGCATTTT CASSPIQGLGQPQHF
TRBJ1-6 TRBV6-5 few TRBD1 TGTGCCAGCAGTTACCTTACAGGGGCGGATTCACCCCTCCACTTT CASSYLTGADSPLHF
TRBJ1-6 TRBV18 once TRBD1 TGTGCCAGCTCACCAGGACAGGGAGGCATGGATAATTCACCCCTCCACTTT CASSPGQGGMDNSPLHF
TRBJ2-7 TRBV5-1 . TRBD1 TGCGCCAGCAGCTTGAGGATAGCAGGGGGCTACGAGCAGTACTTC CASSLRIAGGYEQYF
TRBJ2-7 TRBV3-1/TRBV3-2 once . TGTGCCAGCAGCCAAGGTCGGCGGGCCTACGAGCAGTACTTC CASSQGRRAYEQYF
TRBJ2-1 TRBV7-9 few TRBD2 TGTGCCAGCAGCTTCTTCGCGGGAGCGGCTGGTGAGCAGTTCTTC CASSFFAGAAGEQFF
TRBJ2-7 TRBV7-6 . . TGTGCCAGCAGCTTAACCCTGGGTAGCGGCAACTACGAGCAGTACTTC CASSLTLGSGNYEQYF
TRBJ1-2 TRBV19 . . TGTGCCAGTAGTATAGATCGTTGGGCGGGATATGGCTACACCTTC CASSIDRWAGYGYTF
TRBJ1-1 TRBV19 once . TGTGCCAGTAGTAGCAGCAGGTCGGACACTGAAGCTTTCTTT CASSSSRSDTEAFF
TRBJ2-5 TRBV10-2 . TRBD2 TGCGCCAGCAGGGGACTAGCGGGACAAGAGACCCAGTACTTC CASRGLAGQETQYF
TRBJ1-1 TRBV9 . . TGTGCCAGCAGCGTTATAACAGCGAACACTGAAGCTTTCTTT CASSVITANTEAFF
TRBJ2-1 TRBV7-3 . TRBD1 TGTGCCAGCGGCCGGGACAGGGGGCAGGATGAGCAGTTCTTC CASGRDRGQDEQFF
TRBJ2-3 TRBV6-4 . TRBD2 TGTGCCAGCAGTCCCACCGCGGGAGGGAAGGGCACAGATACGCAGTATTTT CASSPTAGGKGTDTQYF
TRBJ2-3 TRBV28 . TRBD2 TGTGCCAGCAGCCCCAGCGGGAGGAGGGAAGATACGCAGTATTTT CASSPSGRREDTQYF
TRBJ1-1 TRBV10-2 . . TGCGCCAGCAGTGACCAGTCCTTAGAAGCTTTCTTT CASSDQSLEAFF
TRBJ2-1 TRBV28 once . TGTGCCAGCAGTTTAGGGGCGGTCTCCTACAATGAGCAGTTCTTC CASSLGAVSYNEQFF
TRBJ1-2 TRBV28 few . TGTGCCAGCAGTTTTCAAGGGGTTGACTATGGCTACACCTTC CASSFQGVDYGYTF
TRBJ2-7 TRBV7-3 . TRBD1 TGTGCCAGCAGCTTAATAGGGACAGGTGCCTACGAGCAGTACTTC CASSLIGTGAYEQYF
TRBJ2-3 TRBV11-3 once . TGTGCCAGCAGCTTGAACAGGAGGGCAGATACGCAGTATTTT CASSLNRRADTQYF